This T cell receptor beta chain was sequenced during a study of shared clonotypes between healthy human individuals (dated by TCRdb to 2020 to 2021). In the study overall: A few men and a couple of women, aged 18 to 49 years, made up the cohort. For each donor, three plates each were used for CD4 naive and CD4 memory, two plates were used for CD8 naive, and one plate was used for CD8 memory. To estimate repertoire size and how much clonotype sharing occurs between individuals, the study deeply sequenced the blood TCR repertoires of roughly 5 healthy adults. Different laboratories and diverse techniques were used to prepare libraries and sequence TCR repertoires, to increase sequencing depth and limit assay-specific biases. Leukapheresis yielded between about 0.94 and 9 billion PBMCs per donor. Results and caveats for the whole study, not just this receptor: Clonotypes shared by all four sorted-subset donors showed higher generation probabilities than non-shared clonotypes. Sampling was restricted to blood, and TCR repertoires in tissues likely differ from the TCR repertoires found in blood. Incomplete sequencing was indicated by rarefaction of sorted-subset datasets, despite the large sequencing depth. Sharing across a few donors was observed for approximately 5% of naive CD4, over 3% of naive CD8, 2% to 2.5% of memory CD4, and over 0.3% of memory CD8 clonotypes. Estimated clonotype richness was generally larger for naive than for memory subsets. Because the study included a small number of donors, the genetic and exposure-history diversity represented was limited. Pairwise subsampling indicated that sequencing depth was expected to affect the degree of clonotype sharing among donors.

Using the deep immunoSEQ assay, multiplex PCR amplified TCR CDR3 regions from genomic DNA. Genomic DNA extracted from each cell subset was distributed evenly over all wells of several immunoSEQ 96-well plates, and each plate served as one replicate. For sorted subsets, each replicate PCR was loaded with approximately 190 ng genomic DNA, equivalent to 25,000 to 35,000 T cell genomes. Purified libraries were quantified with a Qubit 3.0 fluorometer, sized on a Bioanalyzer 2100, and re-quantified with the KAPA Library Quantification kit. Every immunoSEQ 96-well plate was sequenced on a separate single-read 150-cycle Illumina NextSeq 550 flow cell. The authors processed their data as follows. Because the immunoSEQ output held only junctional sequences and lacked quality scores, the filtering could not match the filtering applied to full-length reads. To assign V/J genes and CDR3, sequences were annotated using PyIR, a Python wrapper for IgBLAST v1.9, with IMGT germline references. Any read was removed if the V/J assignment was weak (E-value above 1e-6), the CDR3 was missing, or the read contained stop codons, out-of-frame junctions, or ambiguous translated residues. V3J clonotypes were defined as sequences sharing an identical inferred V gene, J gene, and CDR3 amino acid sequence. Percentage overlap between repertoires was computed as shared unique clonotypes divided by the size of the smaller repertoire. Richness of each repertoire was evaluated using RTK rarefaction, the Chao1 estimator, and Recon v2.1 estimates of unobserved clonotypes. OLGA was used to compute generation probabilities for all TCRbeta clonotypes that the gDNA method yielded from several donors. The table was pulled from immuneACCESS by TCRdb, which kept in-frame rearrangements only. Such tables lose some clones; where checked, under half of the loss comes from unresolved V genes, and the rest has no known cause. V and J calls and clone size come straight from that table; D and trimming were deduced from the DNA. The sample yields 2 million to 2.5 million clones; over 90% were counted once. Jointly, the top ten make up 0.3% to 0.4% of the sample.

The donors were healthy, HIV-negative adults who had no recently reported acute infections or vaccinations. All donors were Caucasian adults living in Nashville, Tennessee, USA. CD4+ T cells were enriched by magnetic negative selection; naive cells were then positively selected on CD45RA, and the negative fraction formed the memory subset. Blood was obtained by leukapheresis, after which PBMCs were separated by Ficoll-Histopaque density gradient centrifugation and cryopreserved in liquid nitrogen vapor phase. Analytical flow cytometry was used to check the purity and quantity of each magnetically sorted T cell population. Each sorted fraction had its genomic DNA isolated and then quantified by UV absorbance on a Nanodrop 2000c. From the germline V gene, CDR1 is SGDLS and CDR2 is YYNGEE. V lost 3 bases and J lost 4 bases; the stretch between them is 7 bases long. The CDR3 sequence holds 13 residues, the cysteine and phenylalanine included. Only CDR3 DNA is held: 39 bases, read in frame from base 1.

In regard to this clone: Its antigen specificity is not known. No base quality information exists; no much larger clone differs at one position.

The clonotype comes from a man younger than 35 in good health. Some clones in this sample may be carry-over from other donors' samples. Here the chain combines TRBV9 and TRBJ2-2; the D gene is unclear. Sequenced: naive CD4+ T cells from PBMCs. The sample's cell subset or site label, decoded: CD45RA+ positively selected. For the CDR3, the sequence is CASSELVTGELFF. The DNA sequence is TGTGCCAGCAGCGAGTTAGTCACCGGGGAGCTGTTTTTT.